This T cell receptor beta chain was retrieved from a study of prognosis after radiotherapy for stage I lung cancer. Turning to the study itself: All non-small cell lung cancer patients were considered medically inoperable. Findings and limits, study-wide: Unique TCR clones declined after stereotactic body radiation therapy, from a median roughly 9,900 to 7,200.

From germline, CDR1 is SGHNT and CDR2 YENEEA. The CDR3 spans 15 residues. Two sampling time points were used, and about 5.6 milliliters of peripheral blood were drawn at each. Template was genomic DNA; TCR beta CDR3 amplified in two multiplex PCR rounds. It was primers specific to each TRBV and TRBJ gene that first-round PCR used. From the multiplex PCR reads, TCRdb called clonotypes with MiXCR, one entry per CDR3 protein. The table has approximately 20,000 distinct CDR3 sequences, roughly 26% seen once. To note about this clonotype: Its specificity is not known. No conserved phenylalanine or tryptophan ends this CDR3, so it is likely a read error.

This TCR was sampled from a donor over 45 with non-small cell lung cancer. Source: PBMCs, taken before or after stereotactic body radiation therapy (not recorded which). The rearrangement uses TRBV11-3 and TRBJ2-7; 7 bases map to TRBD2. DNA of the CDR3: TGTGCTAGCAGCCCGAGGGGCGGGAGCATGGACGAGCAGTACTAC. This gives the protein CASSPRGGSMDEQYY.